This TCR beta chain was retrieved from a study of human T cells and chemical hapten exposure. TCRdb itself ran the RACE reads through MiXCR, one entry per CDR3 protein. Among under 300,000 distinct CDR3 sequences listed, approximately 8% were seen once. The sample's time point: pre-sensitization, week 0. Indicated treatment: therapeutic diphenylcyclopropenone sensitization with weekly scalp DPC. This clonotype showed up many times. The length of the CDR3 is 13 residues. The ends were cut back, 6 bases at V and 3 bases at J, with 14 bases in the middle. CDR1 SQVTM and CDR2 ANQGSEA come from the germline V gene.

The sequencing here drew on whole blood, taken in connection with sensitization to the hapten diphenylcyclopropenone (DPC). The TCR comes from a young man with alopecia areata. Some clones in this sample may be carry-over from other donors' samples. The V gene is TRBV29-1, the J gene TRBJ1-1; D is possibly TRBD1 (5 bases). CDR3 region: CSVQGPSDTEAFF. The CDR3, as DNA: TGCAGCGTGCAGGGACCGAGCGACACTGAAGCTTTCTTT.